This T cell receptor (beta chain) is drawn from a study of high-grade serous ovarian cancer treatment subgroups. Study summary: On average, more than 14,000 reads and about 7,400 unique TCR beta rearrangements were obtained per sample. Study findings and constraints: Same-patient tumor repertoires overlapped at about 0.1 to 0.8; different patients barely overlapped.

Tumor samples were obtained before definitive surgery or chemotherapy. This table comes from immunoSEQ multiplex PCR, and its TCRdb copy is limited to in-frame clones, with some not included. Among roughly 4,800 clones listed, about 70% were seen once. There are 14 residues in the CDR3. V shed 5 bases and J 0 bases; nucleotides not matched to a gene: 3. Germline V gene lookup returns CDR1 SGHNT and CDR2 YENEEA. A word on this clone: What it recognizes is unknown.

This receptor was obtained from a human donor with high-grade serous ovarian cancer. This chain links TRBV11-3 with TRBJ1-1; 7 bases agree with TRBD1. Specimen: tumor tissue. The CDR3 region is CASSPQGMNTEAFF. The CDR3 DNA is TGTGCCAGCAGCCCACAGGGGATGAACACTGAAGCTTTCTTT.